This section outlines one T cell receptor (beta chain) sequence together with its context. The antigen remains unidentified. Extracted RNA was reverse transcribed, and the resulting cDNA served as sequencing template. Produced via immunoSEQ multiplex PCR; TCRdb's table is partial and in-frame only. Seen here are 180,000 or so clones, 63% observed once, and the top ten hold around 1.6%. The V gene's germline CDR1 is MNHEY and CDR2 SMNVEV (reference sequence). Trimming pared 4 bases from V and 3 bases from J, leaving 10 bases between. There are 14 residues in the CDR3. This entry belongs to a study of CD8+ T cells in alopecia areata. Study information: Patients received oral tofacitinib, 5 to 10 mg twice daily, for moderate-to-severe alopecia areata. Tofacitinib treatment spanned 6 to 18 months, with 6 months off drug afterward. The study's findings and limits: Lesional scalp, notably in alopecia totalis/universalis, had clonality above that of normal scalp. Scalp samples also contribute reads from the resident alphabeta T cells found in normal skin.

The origin of this receptor is a human donor with alopecia areata. This chain links TRBV27 with TRBJ1-5; a possible D gene is TRBD1 (6 bases). The source material was CD4+ T cells sorted from blood, sampled at week 0. The CDR3 nucleotides read TGTGCCAGCAGTTCCCAGGGGACCAATCAGCCCCAGCATTTT. This encodes CASSSQGTNQPQHF.